What follows describes a single T cell receptor (beta chain). Germline-derived CDR1 and CDR2 are KGHDR and SFDVKD. The length of the CDR3 is 13 residues. The J segment lost 2 bases and the V segment lost 12 bases, leaving 4 bases of the junction unmatched. How the authors handled the data: Reference gene primer amplification in the assay estimated nucleated cell counts. Clones were read by immunoSEQ multiplex PCR, and TCRdb kept only the in-frame ones, dropping some. That table supplies the V and J calls and clone size; D and trimming were determined from the DNA. The sample records 150,000 to 200,000 clones, nearly 90% being singletons. The data were taken from a study of blood T cell repertoires in COVID-19. At the level of the study: COVID-19 samples, acute and convalescent, were from the United States, Italy and Spain.

The clonotype was recovered from a man between 18 and 29 years old who had recovered from COVID-19. V usage is TRBV24-1 and J usage is TRBJ2-1; 9 bases are a match to TRBD2. Sequenced: peripheral blood. The CDR3 here is CASASGAYNEQFF. The CDR3 DNA follows: TGTGCCTCCGCTAGCGGGGCCTACAATGAGCAGTTCTTC.